The present T cell receptor (beta chain) was sequenced within a study of control samples from healthy donors and cancer patients. The CDR3 is 11 residues long. Germline values: CDR1 MNHEY, CDR2 SMNVEV (reference sequence). V dropped 4 bases and J dropped 12 bases, with 10 bases sitting between them. Only in-frame clones appear in the TCRdb table, and some are missing; sequencing was by immunoSEQ multiplex PCR. The sample yields about 12,000 clones, roughly 94% seen once. Sequencing was performed on PBMCs. The sequence derives from a man between 65 and 79 years old with head and neck cancer. V gene TRBV27 combines with J gene TRBJ2-1, with D unclear. CDR3 residues: CASSSEYRQFF. The CDR3 DNA follows: TGTGCCAGCAGTTCTGAGTATCGGCAGTTCTTC.